The 17 T cell receptor beta chains given below trace back to one sample, sequenced in a study of blood T cell repertoires in COVID-19. Sequencing was performed with immunoSEQ multiplex PCR; in TCRdb, only in-frame clones are kept and a portion is missing. The data hold approximately 260,000 clones, with about nine tenths observed a single time. Sequencing was carried out using peripheral blood. These receptors all stem from a man aged 55 to 70 who had recovered from COVID-19.

The V gene is TRBV19, the J gene TRBJ2-3; a possible D gene is TRBD2 (6 bases). From germline, CDR1 is LNHDA and CDR2 SQIVND (reference sequence). The V and J ends lost 11 bases and 0 bases respectively, with 12 bases between them. The CDR3 spans 13 residues. CDR3 region: CAARGSSTDTQYF. The CDR3 region has the DNA TGTGCCGCTCGGGGGAGTAGCACAGATACGCAGTATTTT.

The V gene is TRBV6-5, the J gene TRBJ1-5, with 7 bases identical to TRBD1. The CDR3 is made up of 13 amino acids. Trimming at V came to 7 bases and at J to 7 bases, leaving 7 bases not matched to a gene. The germline gives CDR1 MNHEY, CDR2 SVGAGI. Written as DNA, the CDR3 is TGTGCCAGCATACCTCGGACAGGCCAGCCCCAGCATTTT. The encoded protein is CASIPRTGQPQHF.

The rearrangement uses TRBV9 and TRBJ2-7; 11 bases are a match to TRBD2. This CDR3 is 16 amino acids long. CDR1 is SGDLS, CDR2 YYNGEE, per germline. The trim removed 0 bases at V and 2 bases at J, leaving 4 bases unmatched. CDR3 loop: CASSVDELAGAYEQYF. The CDR3, as DNA: TGTGCCAGCAGCGTAGACGAACTAGCGGGGGCCTACGAGCAGTACTTC.

V gene TRBV28 combines with J gene TRBJ1-1, with D unresolved. The germline V and J ends were trimmed by 2 bases and 1 base, with 11 bases remaining between them. The V gene's germline CDR1 is MDHEN and CDR2 SYDVKM. This CDR3 has 15 amino acids. The CDR3 sequence: CASSLRLQTNTEAFF. CDR3 sequence (DNA): TGTGCCAGCAGTTTACGTCTACAGACGAACACTGAAGCTTTCTTT.

The V and J genes are TRBV6-5 and TRBJ1-1; a possible D gene is TRBD1 (5 bases). The CDR3 covers 15 residues. Trimming took 7 bases from V and 5 from J, leaving 20 bases between them. Germline loops: CDR1 MNHEY, CDR2 SVGAGI. The chain's CDR3 is CASNIQAILGTEAFF. The CDR3 region has the DNA TGTGCCAGCAATATACAGGCCATTCTTGGTACTGAAGCTTTCTTT.

Here the CDR3 reads CASSADSHYGYTF. The CDR3 nucleotides read TGTGCCAGCAGCGCCGACAGCCACTATGGCTACACCTTC. The chain couples TRBV7-9 to TRBJ1-2, with a possible D match to TRBD1 (5 bases). This CDR3 is 13 amino acids long. V was trimmed by 5 bases and J by 3 bases, leaving 10 bases between them. Germline loops: CDR1 SEHNR, CDR2 FQNEAQ (reference sequence). Based on the CDR3 plus reference TRBV7-9 and TRBJ1-2, the full variable domain is DTGVSQNPRHKITKRGQNVTFRCDPISEHNRLYWYRQTLGQGPEFLTYFQNEAQLEKSRLLSDRFSAERPKGSFSTLEIQRTEQGDSAMYLCASSADSHYGYTFGSGTRLTVV.

The chain uses TRBV19 and TRBJ2-2; D is ambiguous. The V and J ends lost 3 bases and 8 bases respectively, with 13 bases between them. Germline-derived CDR1 and CDR2 are LNHDA and SQIVND (reference sequence). The CDR3 runs to 14 residues. The CDR3 coding sequence is TGTGCCAGTAGTATGACCCAGGCCGTTGGGGAGCTGTTTTTT. It yields the protein CASSMTQAVGELFF.

The rearrangement uses TRBV18 and TRBJ1-4, with D perhaps TRBD1 (5 bases). The CDR3 length is 14 residues. V was pared by 8 bases and J by 1 base, with 11 bases between. Germline values: CDR1 KGHSH, CDR2 LQKENI. CDR3 amino acids: CASRQGRTNEKLFF. CDR3 bases: TGTGCCAGCCGCCAGGGTAGAACTAATGAAAAACTGTTTTTT.

The chain combines TRBV7-9 with TRBJ1-1; TRBD1 might be the D (5 bases). This CDR3 comprises 13 residues. V was pared by 2 bases and J by 10 bases, with 14 bases between. In germline, CDR1 is SEHNR, CDR2 FQNEAQ (reference sequence). Written as DNA, the CDR3 is TGTGCCAGCAGCTTATCCAGGGATTTGGCAGCTTTCTTT. Amino acid sequence: CASSLSRDLAAFF. The complete variable domain, with remaining parts taken from reference TRBV7-9 and TRBJ1-1, reads DTGVSQNPRHKITKRGQNVTFRCDPISEHNRLYWYRQTLGQGPEFLTYFQNEAQLEKSRLLSDRFSAERPKGSFSTLEIQRTEQGDSAMYLCASSLSRDLAAFFGQGTRLTVV.

This chain connects TRBV5-1 to TRBJ2-3, with D unclear. This CDR3 is 14 amino acids long. CDR1 and CDR2 from the germline V gene are SGHRS and YFSETQ. V was pared by 0 bases and J by 2 bases, with 7 bases between. CDR3 residues: CASSLVQLTDTQYF. For the CDR3, the DNA is TGCGCCAGCAGCTTGGTTCAACTCACAGATACGCAGTATTTT.

The J gene is TRBJ1-4, the V gene TRBV5-1; D unclear. Trimming shortened V by 7 bases and J by 5 bases, and 9 bases separated the two germline ends. This CDR3 is built from 12 residues. Germline assignment: CDR1 SGHRS and CDR2 YFSETQ. The CDR3 is CASGPGNEKLFF. CDR3 coding DNA: TGCGCCAGCGGCCCGGGAAATGAAAAACTGTTTTTT. The whole variable domain, filled in from reference TRBV5-1 and TRBJ1-4, reads KAGVTQTPRYLIKTRGQQVTLSCSPISGHRSVSWYQQTPGQGLQFLFEYFSETQRNKGNFPGRFSGRQFSNSRSEMNVSTLELGDSALYLCASGPGNEKLFFGSGTQLSVL.

The V gene is TRBV15, the J gene TRBJ1-4, with 7 positions matching TRBD1. V shed 0 bases and J 7 bases; nucleotides not matched to a gene: 5. CDR1 is LNHNV and CDR2 is YYDKDF in the germline V gene (reference sequence). This CDR3 has 15 amino acids. This CDR3 reads CATSRDRAGGEKLFF. CDR3 nucleotides: TGTGCCACCAGCAGAGATCGGGCAGGGGGTGAAAAACTGTTTTTT.

This chain connects TRBV6-2 or TRBV6-3 to TRBJ2-1, with 9 nucleotides matching TRBD2. This CDR3 comprises 15 residues. Trimming removed 6 bases from V and 2 bases from J; junction bases left unmatched: 5. Germline values: CDR1 MNHEY, CDR2 SVGEGT. The CDR3 nucleotides read TGTGCCAGCAGCGGGACTAGCTCCCCCTACAATGAGCAGTTCTTC. Translating gives CASSGTSSPYNEQFF.

The CDR3 region has the DNA TGTGCCAGCAGTGATACCGGGACAGCTGACTTACTCTCTGGAAACACCATATATTTT. Protein product: CASSDTGTADLLSGNTIYF. V and J are TRBV2 and TRBJ1-3, with 7 bases matching TRBD1. Germline trimming cut 3 bases from V and 0 bases from J; bases unmatched to any gene: 14. The germline V gene encodes CDR1 SNHLY and CDR2 FYNNEI. The CDR3 has 19 residues.

The chain has TRBV3-1 (or the pseudogene TRBV3-2) and TRBJ2-1; 12 nucleotides match TRBD2. CDR1 is LGHDT, CDR2 YNNKEL, per germline (reference sequence). This CDR3 is built from 13 residues. V lost 5 bases to trimming and J lost 15 bases; unmatched junction nucleotides: 8. CDR3 coding DNA: TGTGCCAGCAGCGATGGGACTAGCGGGTCCGTGTTCTTC. Protein product: CASSDGTSGSVFF.

The V gene is TRBV6-1, the J gene TRBJ2-5; the match to TRBD1 covers 7 bases. Germline V gene sequence: CDR1 MNHNS, CDR2 SASEGT. The CDR3 loop spans 15 amino acids. J was trimmed by 5 bases and V by 1 base; bases with no gene match: 7. CDR3 amino acids: CASSEVGGQVETQYF. The CDR3 DNA reads TGTGCCAGCAGTGAAGTCGGAGGACAGGTGGAGACCCAGTACTTC.

V gene TRBV15 combines with J gene TRBJ2-2, with 9 bases that match TRBD1. V was clipped by 5 bases and J by 6 bases; unmatched bases: 10. The CDR3 sequence is 16 residues long. CDR1 is LNHNV and CDR2 is YYDKDF in the germline V gene (reference sequence). In nucleotides, the CDR3 is TGTGCCACCAGCTTCCAGGACAGGGGAAGTCCCGGGGAGCTGTTTTTT. Translating gives CATSFQDRGSPGELFF.